Listed below are T cell receptor beta chains from one sample, sequenced in a study of cytomegalovirus exposure and HLA in healthy donors. This table comes from immunoSEQ multiplex PCR, and its TCRdb copy is limited to in-frame clones, with some not included. The sample lists more than 90,000 clones, roughly 85% occurring once. What was sequenced was PBMCs. All receptors come from a man aged 30 to 39 in good health and CMV-seropositive. Both conserved end residues are part of each CDR3. The D gene is left open where the match is weak. Clone size is stated in some rows and not others, as once, few, many or a class when expanded.

d_gene: TRBD1
len: 14
abundance: .
j_gene: TRBJ2-5
v_gene: TRBV6-5
CDR3aa: CASSYSWGQATQYF
CDR3nt: TGTGCCAGCAGTTACTCCTGGGGACAGGCGACCCAGTACTTC

d_gene: .
len: 15
abundance: .
j_gene: TRBJ1-5
v_gene: TRBV7-2
CDR3aa: CASSFGVYSNQPQHF
CDR3nt: TGTGCCAGCAGCTTCGGAGTTTATAGCAATCAGCCCCAGCATTTT

d_gene: .
len: 12
abundance: .
j_gene: TRBJ2-7
v_gene: TRBV7-2
CDR3aa: CASSSNIYEQYF
CDR3nt: TGTGCCAGCAGCTCGAACATTTACGAGCAGTACTTC

d_gene: TRBD2
len: 13
abundance: .
j_gene: TRBJ2-1
v_gene: TRBV28
CDR3aa: CATRLAGGNEQFF
CDR3nt: TGTGCCACGAGACTAGCGGGGGGGAATGAGCAGTTCTTC

d_gene: TRBD2
len: 17
abundance: .
j_gene: TRBJ2-3
v_gene: TRBV10-2
CDR3aa: CASSEGLAGGLTDTQYF
CDR3nt: TGCGCCAGCAGTGAAGGGCTAGCGGGAGGCCTAACAGATACGCAGTATTTT

d_gene: TRBD2
len: 15
abundance: .
j_gene: TRBJ2-7
v_gene: TRBV5-4
CDR3aa: CASSLGSSGAYEQYF
CDR3nt: TGTGCCAGCAGCTTGGGGTCTAGCGGGGCTTACGAGCAGTACTTC

d_gene: .
len: 13
abundance: .
j_gene: TRBJ2-5
v_gene: TRBV11-3
CDR3aa: CASSIRSQETQYF
CDR3nt: TGTGCCAGCAGCATAAGGAGCCAAGAGACCCAGTACTTC

d_gene: TRBD1
len: 14
abundance: .
j_gene: TRBJ2-5
v_gene: TRBV18
CDR3aa: CASSLGTGEETQYF
CDR3nt: TGTGCCAGCTCACTTGGGACAGGGGAAGAGACCCAGTACTTC

d_gene: .
len: 13
abundance: .
j_gene: TRBJ2-3
v_gene: TRBV6-1
CDR3aa: CASMGVFTDTQYF
CDR3nt: TGTGCCAGCATGGGCGTCTTCACAGATACGCAGTATTTT

d_gene: TRBD1
len: 17
abundance: .
j_gene: TRBJ1-4
v_gene: TRBV7-9
CDR3aa: CASSLSVGTGRYEKLFF
CDR3nt: TGTGCCAGCAGCTTATCGGTAGGGACAGGGAGGTACGAAAAACTGTTTTTT

d_gene: .
len: 13
abundance: .
j_gene: TRBJ1-1
v_gene: TRBV6-6
CDR3aa: CASNEGERTEAFF
CDR3nt: TGTGCCAGCAATGAGGGGGAGAGAACTGAAGCTTTCTTT

d_gene: TRBD1
len: 14
abundance: .
j_gene: TRBJ1-4
v_gene: TRBV5-1
CDR3aa: CASSSTGFNEKLFF
CDR3nt: TGCGCCAGCAGCTCGACAGGGTTTAATGAAAAACTGTTTTTT

d_gene: .
len: 15
abundance: .
j_gene: TRBJ1-2
v_gene: TRBV4-1
CDR3aa: CASSQVAGGHYGYTF
CDR3nt: TGCGCCAGCAGCCAAGTGGCGGGGGGCCACTATGGCTACACCTTC

d_gene: .
len: 14
abundance: .
j_gene: TRBJ1-2
v_gene: TRBV28
CDR3aa: CASSSIQGLYGHTF
CDR3nt: TGTGCTAGCAGTTCGATACAGGGTTTGTATGGCCACACCTTC

d_gene: TRBD1
len: 15
abundance: .
j_gene: TRBJ1-5
v_gene: TRBV27
CDR3aa: CASSPRTGGGQPQHF
CDR3nt: TGTGCCAGCAGTCCCCGGACAGGGGGAGGTCAGCCCCAGCATTTT

d_gene: TRBD1
len: 16
abundance: few
j_gene: TRBJ2-7
v_gene: TRBV11-2
CDR3aa: CASSLATGATFYEQYF
CDR3nt: TGTGCCAGCAGCTTAGCGACAGGGGCTACTTTCTACGAGCAGTACTTC

d_gene: .
len: 12
abundance: .
j_gene: TRBJ2-1
v_gene: TRBV7-3
CDR3aa: CASSLTANEQFF
CDR3nt: TGTGCCAGCAGCTTAACGGCCAATGAGCAGTTCTTC

d_gene: TRBD2
len: 15
abundance: .
j_gene: TRBJ2-3
v_gene: TRBV10-3
CDR3aa: CAIRAGLESVDTQYF
CDR3nt: TGTGCCATCAGGGCGGGACTAGAATCGGTAGATACGCAGTATTTT

d_gene: .
len: 14
abundance: .
j_gene: TRBJ1-5
v_gene: TRBV10-3
CDR3aa: CAISEFREGQPQHF
CDR3nt: TGTGCCATCAGTGAGTTTAGGGAGGGTCAGCCCCAGCATTTT

d_gene: TRBD1
len: 16
abundance: .
j_gene: TRBJ2-7
v_gene: TRBV2
CDR3aa: CASSDPAGTGTYEQYF
CDR3nt: TGTGCCAGCAGTGACCCCGCCGGGACAGGGACCTACGAGCAGTACTTC

d_gene: TRBD1
len: 17
abundance: .
j_gene: TRBJ1-3
v_gene: TRBV11-2
CDR3aa: CASSLHPGQGTSNTIYF
CDR3nt: TGTGCCAGCAGCCTACACCCCGGACAGGGGACGTCTAACACCATATATTTT

d_gene: TRBD2
len: 14
abundance: .
j_gene: TRBJ2-7
v_gene: TRBV5-4
CDR3aa: CASSFRQGGNEQYF
CDR3nt: TGTGCCAGCAGCTTTCGCCAGGGAGGGAACGAGCAGTACTTC

d_gene: .
len: 15
abundance: .
j_gene: TRBJ2-2
v_gene: TRBV28
CDR3aa: CASSLFGLNTGELFF
CDR3nt: TGTGCCAGCAGTTTATTTGGCTTAAACACCGGGGAGCTGTTTTTT

d_gene: TRBD1
len: 11
abundance: .
j_gene: TRBJ1-1
v_gene: TRBV20-1
CDR3aa: CSAIDRGSAFF
CDR3nt: TGCAGTGCCATAGACAGGGGCTCAGCTTTCTTT

d_gene: TRBD2
len: 16
abundance: .
j_gene: TRBJ2-1
v_gene: TRBV7-3
CDR3aa: CASSSRGTSGYNEQFF
CDR3nt: TGTGCCAGCAGCTCACGGGGGACTAGCGGCTACAATGAGCAGTTCTTC

d_gene: .
len: 12
abundance: .
j_gene: TRBJ2-2
v_gene: TRBV19
CDR3aa: CASSFSSGELFF
CDR3nt: TGTGCCAGTAGTTTTTCGAGCGGGGAGCTGTTTTTT

d_gene: .
len: 16
abundance: once
j_gene: TRBJ1-1
v_gene: TRBV5-4
CDR3aa: CASSLVGGTVNTEAFF
CDR3nt: TGTGCCAGCAGCCTAGTGGGAGGGACGGTGAACACTGAAGCTTTCTTT

d_gene: TRBD2
len: 15
abundance: .
j_gene: TRBJ2-5
v_gene: TRBV5-5
CDR3aa: CASSSNGGDGETQHF
CDR3nt: TGTGCCAGCAGCTCCAACGGGGGGGATGGAGAGACCCAGCACTTC

d_gene: .
len: 14
abundance: .
j_gene: TRBJ1-2
v_gene: TRBV28
CDR3aa: CASIASGDIYGYTF
CDR3nt: TGTGCCAGCATCGCCTCCGGGGATATCTATGGCTACACCTTC

d_gene: TRBD1
len: 18
abundance: .
j_gene: TRBJ1-2
v_gene: TRBV7-9
CDR3aa: CASSSGQGASNGSYGYTF
CDR3nt: TGTGCCAGCAGCTCGGGACAGGGGGCGTCAAATGGAAGTTATGGCTACACCTTC

d_gene: .
len: 15
abundance: .
j_gene: TRBJ2-7
v_gene: TRBV7-8
CDR3aa: CASSPLATSFYEQYF
CDR3nt: TGTGCCAGCAGTCCCCTGGCAACTAGTTTCTACGAGCAGTACTTC

d_gene: TRBD2
len: 17
abundance: .
j_gene: TRBJ2-2
v_gene: TRBV5-4
CDR3aa: CASSLPPGTSGTGELFF
CDR3nt: TGTGCCAGCAGCCTTCCCCCCGGGACTAGCGGAACCGGGGAGCTGTTTTTT

d_gene: TRBD1
len: 16
abundance: .
j_gene: TRBJ1-2
v_gene: TRBV7-9
CDR3aa: CSSSSGDREINYGYTF
CDR3nt: TGTTCCAGCAGCTCCGGGGACAGGGAAATTAACTATGGCTACACCTTC

d_gene: TRBD2
len: 17
abundance: few
j_gene: TRBJ2-3
v_gene: TRBV27
CDR3aa: CASSSGKGLAGTDTQYF
CDR3nt: TGTGCCAGCAGTTCCGGAAAGGGACTAGCGGGTACAGATACGCAGTATTTT

d_gene: TRBD2
len: 16
abundance: .
j_gene: TRBJ2-3
v_gene: TRBV5-4
CDR3aa: CASSFGGLAGRNTQYF
CDR3nt: TGTGCCAGCAGCTTCGGGGGACTAGCGGGCAGGAATACGCAGTATTTT

d_gene: .
len: 13
abundance: .
j_gene: TRBJ1-1
v_gene: TRBV6-6
CDR3aa: CASTMTGNTEAFF
CDR3nt: TGTGCCAGCACCATGACAGGGAACACTGAAGCTTTCTTT

d_gene: TRBD2
len: 16
abundance: .
j_gene: TRBJ2-5
v_gene: TRBV5-1
CDR3aa: CASSLTSGDGQETQYF
CDR3nt: TGCGCCAGCAGCTTAACTAGCGGGGACGGTCAAGAGACCCAGTACTTC

d_gene: TRBD1
len: 14
abundance: few
j_gene: TRBJ2-1
v_gene: TRBV5-1
CDR3aa: CATKQGDSYNEQFF
CDR3nt: TGCGCCACCAAGCAGGGGGACTCCTACAATGAGCAGTTCTTC

d_gene: .
len: 14
abundance: .
j_gene: TRBJ2-2
v_gene: TRBV7-8
CDR3aa: CASSINRVTGELFF
CDR3nt: TGTGCCAGCAGTATAAACAGGGTCACCGGGGAGCTGTTTTTT

d_gene: TRBD2
len: 14
abundance: .
j_gene: TRBJ2-1
v_gene: TRBV5-1
CDR3aa: CASSPPLAVSEQFF
CDR3nt: TGCGCCAGCAGCCCACCCCTAGCGGTCAGTGAGCAGTTCTTC

d_gene: TRBD1
len: 14
abundance: .
j_gene: TRBJ1-2
v_gene: TRBV27
CDR3aa: CASSRRGQGAGYTF
CDR3nt: TGTGCCAGCAGCCGGAGGGGACAGGGGGCTGGCTACACCTTC

d_gene: TRBD2
len: 15
abundance: .
j_gene: TRBJ2-1
v_gene: TRBV5-1
CDR3aa: CASDYGSGGQNEQFF
CDR3nt: TGCGCCAGCGACTACGGCAGCGGGGGGCAGAATGAGCAGTTCTTC

d_gene: .
len: 14
abundance: .
j_gene: TRBJ2-3
v_gene: TRBV28
CDR3aa: CASSLQGSTDTQYF
CDR3nt: TGTGCCAGCAGTTTACAGGGATCAACAGATACGCAGTATTTT

d_gene: .
len: 17
abundance: .
j_gene: TRBJ2-4
v_gene: TRBV5-1
CDR3aa: CASSPDPGRWAKNIQYF
CDR3nt: TGCGCCAGCAGCCCCGATCCGGGGAGGTGGGCCAAAAACATTCAGTACTTC

d_gene: TRBD2
len: 16
abundance: once
j_gene: TRBJ2-3
v_gene: TRBV9
CDR3aa: CASSVGLAGDTDTQYF
CDR3nt: TGTGCCAGCAGCGTAGGACTAGCGGGGGACACAGATACGCAGTATTTT

d_gene: TRBD1
len: 14
abundance: .
j_gene: TRBJ1-1
v_gene: TRBV6-1
CDR3aa: CASSEMTGYAEAFF
CDR3nt: TGTGCCAGCAGTGAAATGACAGGGTACGCTGAAGCTTTCTTT

d_gene: .
len: 17
abundance: .
j_gene: TRBJ1-6
v_gene: TRBV15
CDR3aa: CATSRKPTGFYNSPLHF
CDR3nt: TGTGCCACCAGCAGGAAGCCGACAGGATTCTATAATTCACCCCTCCACTTT

d_gene: TRBD2
len: 18
abundance: .
j_gene: TRBJ2-5
v_gene: TRBV5-1
CDR3aa: CASSLGLAGGLKGETQYF
CDR3nt: TGCGCCAGCAGCTTGGGACTAGCGGGAGGGCTGAAGGGAGAGACCCAGTACTTC

d_gene: .
len: 15
abundance: .
j_gene: TRBJ1-5
v_gene: TRBV27
CDR3aa: CASSPVGGGNQPQHF
CDR3nt: TGTGCCAGCAGTCCTGTAGGGGGTGGCAATCAGCCCCAGCATTTT

d_gene: TRBD2
len: 15
abundance: .
j_gene: TRBJ2-1
v_gene: TRBV5-1
CDR3aa: CASSNLAGGLDEQFF
CDR3nt: TGCGCCAGCAGCAACCTAGCGGGGGGGCTCGATGAGCAGTTCTTC

d_gene: .
len: 16
abundance: .
j_gene: TRBJ1-6
v_gene: TRBV7-9
CDR3aa: CASSFTSGGADSPLHF
CDR3nt: TGTGCCAGCAGCTTCACGTCGGGTGGGGCGGATTCACCCCTCCACTTT

d_gene: .
len: 13
abundance: .
j_gene: TRBJ2-1
v_gene: TRBV7-8
CDR3aa: CASSLARLSEQFF
CDR3nt: TGTGCCAGCAGCTTAGCACGGTTAAGTGAGCAGTTCTTC

d_gene: .
len: 14
abundance: .
j_gene: TRBJ1-1
v_gene: TRBV7-9
CDR3aa: CASSLFRDYTEAFF
CDR3nt: TGTGCCAGCAGCTTATTCCGGGATTACACTGAAGCTTTCTTT

d_gene: TRBD1
len: 12
abundance: .
j_gene: TRBJ1-1
v_gene: TRBV28
CDR3aa: CASSMWTGSDFF
CDR3nt: TGTGCCAGCAGTATGTGGACAGGGTCGGATTTCTTT

d_gene: .
len: 14
abundance: .
j_gene: TRBJ1-2
v_gene: TRBV5-6
CDR3aa: CASSLGWQSYGYTF
CDR3nt: TGTGCCAGCAGCTTGGGGTGGCAGTCCTATGGCTACACCTTC